A selection of T cell receptor beta chains follows, all from one sample in a study of cytomegalovirus exposure and HLA in healthy donors. The protocol was immunoSEQ multiplex PCR, while the TCRdb copy is restricted to in-frame clones and leaves out a portion. The sample carries tens of thousands of clones, 85% to 95% recorded once. The source material was PBMCs. These receptors were collected from a woman aged 18-29 years in good health and CMV-seropositive. The CDR3 runs from the conserved cysteine through the conserved F or W. The D gene is left open where the match is weak. Expanded clones are given a class, and other clones once, few, many or no size at all.

clone_size	d_call	cdr3_length	j_call	v_call	cdr3_aa	cdr3_nt
.	.	13	TRBJ2-7	TRBV6-5	CASQRADTHEQYF	TGTGCCAGCCAGCGGGCAGACACCCACGAGCAGTACTTC
.	TRBD2	15	TRBJ2-3	TRBV6-5	CASTPGGSITDTQYF	TGTGCCAGCACCCCGGGAGGGTCAATCACAGATACGCAGTATTTT
.	TRBD1	18	TRBJ2-5	TRBV2	CASSDLPVKGQHQETQYF	TGTGCCAGCAGTGACCTACCTGTAAAGGGACAGCACCAAGAGACCCAGTACTTC
.	.	15	TRBJ2-4	TRBV6-1	CASSTQGKTSNIQYF	TGTGCCAGCAGTACACAGGGAAAAACCTCAAACATTCAGTACTTC
.	.	14	TRBJ2-1	TRBV4-2	CASSHGGARNEQFF	TGTGCCAGCAGCCACGGCGGGGCGCGAAATGAGCAGTTCTTC
.	TRBD1	16	TRBJ1-5	TRBV11-3	CASSRYSGTEHQPQHF	TGTGCCAGCAGCCGATACTCTGGGACAGAACATCAGCCCCAGCATTTT
.	.	14	TRBJ1-4	TRBV6-5	CASSPSTTNEKLFF	TGTGCCAGCAGCCCGTCTACAACTAATGAAAAACTGTTTTTT
few	TRBD2	16	TRBJ2-7	TRBV4-1	CASSGVGLAGVEEQYF	TGCGCCAGCAGCGGGGTTGGACTAGCGGGAGTCGAAGAGCAGTACTTC
.	TRBD1	15	TRBJ1-1	TRBV5-1	CASSWSGTDNTEAFF	TGCGCCAGCAGCTGGTCCGGGACAGATAACACTGAAGCTTTCTTT
.	TRBD1	12	TRBJ2-7	TRBV9	CATPTGGHEQYF	TGTGCCACTCCGACAGGGGGCCACGAGCAGTACTTC
once	.	13	TRBJ1-1	TRBV28	CASSLGRGSEAFF	TGTGCCAGCAGTTTGGGTAGGGGGAGTGAAGCTTTCTTT
.	TRBD1	15	TRBJ1-5	TRBV19	CASSPGTGKNQPQHF	TGTGCCAGTAGTCCCGGGACAGGGAAGAATCAGCCCCAGCATTTT
.	.	15	TRBJ1-3	TRBV6-5	CASSHPAAGGNTIYF	TGTGCCAGCAGCCACCCCGCGGCGGGCGGAAACACCATATATTTT
.	TRBD2	15	TRBJ2-7	TRBV5-4	CASSLTSGSFYEQYF	TGTGCCAGCAGCCTGACTAGCGGGAGCTTTTACGAGCAGTACTTC
.	TRBD1	15	TRBJ1-3	TRBV6-6	CASSRGQGSGNTIYF	TGTGCCAGCAGTCGAGGACAGGGCTCTGGAAACACCATATATTTT
.	TRBD2	14	TRBJ2-1	TRBV2	CASFGLAGVDEQFF	TGTGCCAGCTTTGGACTAGCGGGGGTGGATGAGCAGTTCTTC
.	TRBD1	15	TRBJ1-5	TRBV28	CASTERTGYNQPQHF	TGTGCCAGCACCGAAAGGACAGGGTACAATCAGCCCCAGCATTTT
.	.	16	TRBJ1-2	TRBV4-1	CASRPEGPRDNYGYTF	TGCGCCAGCAGACCAGAAGGCCCCAGGGATAACTATGGCTACACCTTC
.	.	18	TRBJ2-3	TRBV21-1	CARSGTQLGRAGADTQYF	TGTGCCAGAAGCGGAACTCAACTCGGGAGGGCCGGGGCAGATACGCAGTATTTT
.	TRBD2	14	TRBJ2-1	TRBV7-7	CASSPRTSGGEQFF	TGTGCTAGCAGCCCCCGGACTAGCGGGGGGGAGCAGTTCTTC
.	TRBD2	15	TRBJ2-7	TRBV7-6	CASSATSGDTYEQYF	TGTGCCAGCAGCGCCACTAGCGGAGATACCTACGAGCAGTACTTC
.	.	12	TRBJ2-1	TRBV13	CASSLYRDIEFF	TGTGCCAGCAGCCTTTACCGGGACATCGAGTTCTTC
.	.	14	TRBJ1-1	TRBV7-8	CASATHRENTEAFF	TGTGCCAGCGCAACTCACAGGGAGAACACTGAAGCTTTCTTT
.	TRBD2	16	TRBJ2-7	TRBV28	CASRDTSGGASYEQYF	TGTGCCAGCAGGGATACTAGCGGGGGGGCCTCCTACGAGCAGTACTTC
.	.	13	TRBJ2-7	TRBV7-6	CASSLELTYEQYF	TGTGCCAGCAGCTTGGAACTAACCTACGAGCAGTACTTC